This T cell receptor beta chain is from a study of cytotoxic CD8 clonotypes in ibrutinib-treated CLL. Study as a whole: There were 11 relapsed/refractory patients and some 15 treatment-naive patients, and under 18 were IGHV unmutated.

PBMCs were cryopreserved, and roughly 2 micrograms of genomic DNA from them went into TCR beta libraries. Study-level results: Sustained-remission and progressing patients' sampling times differed.

The planned depth of sequencing spanned 1 in 200,000 to 1 in 1 million T cells. Sequencing was performed with immunoSEQ multiplex PCR; in TCRdb, only in-frame clones are kept and a portion is missing. There are some 150,000 clones in the sample; about 76% occur only once, and 5.1% lies in the top ten. Concerning this clone itself: No antigen is known for it.

Trimming cost V 2 bases and J 7 bases, with 9 bases left between them. The germline gives CDR1 MDHEN, CDR2 SYDVKM. This CDR3 contains 13 residues. This TCR was recovered from a human donor with chronic lymphocytic leukemia. The specimen comprised PBMCs, sampled after 24 months of ibrutinib treatment. The chain joins TRBV28 to TRBJ2-4, with no clear D. CDR3 in DNA: TGTGCCAGCAGTTTAAGTGCCGGGAACATTCAGTACTTC. This encodes CASSLSAGNIQYF. The full variable domain, in which reference TRBV28 and TRBJ2-4 provide the parts outside the CDR3, is DVKVTQSSRYLVKRTGEKVFLECVQDMDHENMFWYRQDPGLGLRLIYFSYDVKMKEKGDIPEGYSVSREKKERFSLILESASTNQTSMYLCASSLSAGNIQYFGAGTRLSVL.